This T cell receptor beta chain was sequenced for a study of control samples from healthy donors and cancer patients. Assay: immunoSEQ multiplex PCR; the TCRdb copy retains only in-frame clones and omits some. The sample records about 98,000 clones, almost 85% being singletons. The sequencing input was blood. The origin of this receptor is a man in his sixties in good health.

CDR3 bases: TGTGCCAGCAGCGTCGCTCCCTTTTCTGGAAACACCATATATTTT. Amino acid sequence: CASSVAPFSGNTIYF. The chain carries TRBV9 and TRBJ1-3, with D unclear. The CDR3 sequence is 15 residues long. Germline-derived CDR1 and CDR2 are SGDLS and YYNGEE. Trimming shortened V by 2 bases and J by 1 base, and 10 bases separated the two germline ends.